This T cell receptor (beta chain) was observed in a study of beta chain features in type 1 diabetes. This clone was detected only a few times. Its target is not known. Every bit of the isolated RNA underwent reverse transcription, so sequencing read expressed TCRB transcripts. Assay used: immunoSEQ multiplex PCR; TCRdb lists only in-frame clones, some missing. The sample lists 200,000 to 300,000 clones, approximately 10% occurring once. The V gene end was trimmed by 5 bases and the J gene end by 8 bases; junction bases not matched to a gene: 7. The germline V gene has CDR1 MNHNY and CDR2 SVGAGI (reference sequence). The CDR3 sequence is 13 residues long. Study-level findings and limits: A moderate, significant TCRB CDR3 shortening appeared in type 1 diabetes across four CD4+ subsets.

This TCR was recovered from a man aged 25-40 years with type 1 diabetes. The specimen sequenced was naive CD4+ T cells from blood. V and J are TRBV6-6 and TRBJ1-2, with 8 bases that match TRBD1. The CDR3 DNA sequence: TGTGCCAGCAGTCTCCCGACAGGGGTCGGCTACACCTTC. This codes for CASSLPTGVGYTF.